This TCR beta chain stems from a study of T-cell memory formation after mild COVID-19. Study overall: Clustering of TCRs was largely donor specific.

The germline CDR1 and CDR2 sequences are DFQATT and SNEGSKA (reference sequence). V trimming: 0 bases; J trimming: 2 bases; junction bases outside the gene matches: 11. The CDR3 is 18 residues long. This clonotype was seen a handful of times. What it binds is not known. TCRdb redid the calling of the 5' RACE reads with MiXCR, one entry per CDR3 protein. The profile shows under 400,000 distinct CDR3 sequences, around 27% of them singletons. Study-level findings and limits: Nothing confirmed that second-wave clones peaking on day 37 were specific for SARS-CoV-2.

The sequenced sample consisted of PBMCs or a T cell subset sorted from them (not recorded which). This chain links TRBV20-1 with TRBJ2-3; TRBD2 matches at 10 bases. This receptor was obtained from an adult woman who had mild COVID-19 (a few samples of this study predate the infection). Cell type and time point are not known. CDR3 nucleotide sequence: TGCAGTGCTAGAGATCTAGATCCTAGCGGGAGTACCACAGATACGCAGTATTTT. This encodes CSARDLDPSGSTTDTQYF.